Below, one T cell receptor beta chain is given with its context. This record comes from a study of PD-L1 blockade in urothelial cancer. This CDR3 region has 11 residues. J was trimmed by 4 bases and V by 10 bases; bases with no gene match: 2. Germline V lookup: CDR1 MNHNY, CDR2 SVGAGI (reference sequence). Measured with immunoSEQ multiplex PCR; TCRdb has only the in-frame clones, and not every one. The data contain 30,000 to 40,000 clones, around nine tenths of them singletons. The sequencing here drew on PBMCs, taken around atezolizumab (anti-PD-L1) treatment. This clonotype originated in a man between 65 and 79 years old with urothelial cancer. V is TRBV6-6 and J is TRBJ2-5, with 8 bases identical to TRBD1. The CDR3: CATQGGETQYF. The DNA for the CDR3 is TGTGCCACACAGGGGGGAGAGACCCAGTACTTC.